This TCR beta chain emerged from a study of cytomegalovirus exposure and HLA in healthy donors. The wider study: T cells numbering 150 million to 200 million yielded fewer than 140 million unique TCR beta sequences in an earlier analysis. Regarding the study as a whole: The presence/absence work took it that sequencing depth was about the same across donors. Being productive about 87% or about 30% of the time was typical of most TCR beta V segments in an earlier analysis.

This clone was seen a handful of times. What it recognizes is unknown. Each donor's status was that of a healthy bone marrow donor. PCR used 60 Vbeta primers and 13 Jbeta primers. TCRdb keeps only in-frame clones here, not all; method: immunoSEQ multiplex PCR. The sample has some 120,000 clones, roughly 80% seen once. This receptor was taken from a woman aged 40 to 50 in good health and CMV-seropositive. Source material: PBMCs.

The CDR3 sequence: CASSSDGTSGDNEQFF. The CDR3 nucleotides are TGTGCCAGCAGCTCGGACGGGACTAGCGGAGACAATGAGCAGTTCTTC. The V and J genes are TRBV7-8 and TRBJ2-1, with 11 nucleotides matching TRBD2. Germline V gene sequence: CDR1 SGHVS, CDR2 FQNEAQ. This CDR3 is built from 16 residues. The J segment lost 5 bases and the V segment lost 4 bases, leaving 7 bases of the junction unmatched.